This T cell receptor beta chain was captured by sequencing in a study of beta chain features in type 1 diabetes. Study-level results: Among patients with Type 1 diabetes, TCRB CDR3s were moderately but significantly shorter in every one of the four CD4+ subsets.

Expressed TCRB transcripts were sequenced because the isolated RNA had all been reverse transcribed beforehand. Generated by immunoSEQ multiplex PCR, the TCRdb table keeps only in-frame clones and is missing some. This sample has some 160,000 clones, with about 9% found just once. This clone was counted only a few times. What it recognizes is unknown. This CDR3 contains 14 residues. Germline lookup yields CDR1 SGHRS and CDR2 YFSETQ. V gave up 7 bases and J gave up 7 bases, with 18 bases separating them. The gene calls are TRBV5-1 and TRBJ2-1; perhaps TRBD2 as D (5 bases). The specimen sequenced was central memory CD4+ T cells from blood. This receptor was taken from a woman between 18 and 29 years old with type 1 diabetes. The CDR3 here is CASSEGSQSNEQFF. CDR3 bases: TGCGCCAGCTCCGAAGGGAGTCAGTCTAATGAGCAGTTCTTC.